One sample yielded the 30 T cell receptor beta chains listed below, sequenced in a study of vaccination and CD4 T cells after COVID-19. Their recognized antigens are unknown. CD4+ T cells that had been cultured provided DNA sequenced with the Oncomine TCR Beta short-read assay. Using its own MiXCR run on the PCR reads, TCRdb lists one record per CDR3 protein. The sample yields thousands of distinct CDR3 sequences, about half seen once. The treatment denotes: approximately 10-day PBMC culture with coronavirus spike peptide pools or control peptides (ViraFEST assay). Input material: CD4+ T cells from blood, cultured in vitro. The receptors were gathered from a human donor who had recovered from COVID-19.

This clonotype was recorded once. The CDR3 reads CASSRRTGERADTQYF. Written as DNA, the CDR3 is TGTGCCAGCAGCCGACGGACGGGGGAGCGGGCAGATACGCAGTATTTT. V gene TRBV4-2 combines with J gene TRBJ2-3, with D possibly TRBD2 on 6 matching bases. Per the germline V gene, CDR1 is LGHNA and CDR2 is YNFKEQ. Trimming removed 4 bases from V and 4 bases from J, with 18 bases in between. The CDR3 has 16 residues.

The rearrangement uses TRBV5-4 and TRBJ1-3, with 8 nucleotides matching TRBD1. V lost 3 bases, J lost 4 bases, and 3 bases stayed unmatched. This CDR3 has 14 amino acids. CDR1 and CDR2 from the germline V gene are SGHNT and YYREEE (reference sequence). The CDR3: CASSYRGTGNTIYF. CDR3 sequence (DNA): TGTGCCAGCAGCTACAGGGGGACAGGAAACACCATATATTTT.

The genes are TRBV2 and TRBJ2-7; D may be TRBD2 (7 bases). There are 17 residues in the CDR3. Between the trimmed V and J ends, which lost 2 bases and 1 base, there was a span of 18 bases. Germline V gene lookup returns CDR1 SNHLY and CDR2 FYNNEI. CDR3 sequence reads: CASSESSGGRGSYEQYF. CDR3 nucleotide sequence: TGTGCCAGCAGTGAATCTTCCGGGGGGCGTGGATCCTACGAGCAGTACTTC.

The V and J genes are TRBV28 and TRBJ2-1, with 13 bases fitting TRBD2. This CDR3 has 15 amino acids. V was pared by 4 bases and J by 8 bases, with 5 bases of the junction left unmatched. Germline V gives CDR1 MDHEN, CDR2 SYDVKM. The CDR3 protein is CASSSLAGGRDEQFF. As DNA, the CDR3 is TGTGCCAGCAGTTCACTAGCGGGGGGGAGGGATGAGCAGTTCTTC.

This clonotype was observed a single time. Likely a read error: the CDR3 ends without its conserved phenylalanine or tryptophan. This chain uses TRBV20-1 with TRBJ2-5, with D perhaps matching TRBD1 (6 bases). The germline V gene has CDR1 DFQATT and CDR2 SNEGSKA (reference sequence). V lost 0 bases to trimming and J lost 7 bases, with 15 bases between them. This CDR3 comprises 14 residues. Here the CDR3 reads CSARDPGEARTQYL. In DNA, the CDR3 is TGCAGTGCTAGAGATCCAGGGGAAGCGAGGACCCAGTACCTC.

Only a few counts were recorded for this clonotype. For the CDR3, the DNA is TGTGCCAGTAGTGCTTACAGGGACAGGGGATCCTACATTCAGTACTTC. Its translation is CASSAYRDRGSYIQYF. The gene calls are TRBV19 and TRBJ2-4; 10 nucleotides agree with TRBD1. The germline gives CDR1 LNHDA, CDR2 SQIVND (reference sequence). V lost 5 bases and J lost 8; bases outside the gene matches: 12. The CDR3 is 16 amino acids. Filled out from reference TRBV19 and TRBJ2-4, the complete variable domain reads DGGITQSPKYLFRKEGQNVTLSCEQNLNHDAMYWYRQDPGQGLRLIYYSQIVNDFQKGDIAEGYSVSREKKESFPLTVTSAQKNPTAFYLCASSAYRDRGSYIQYFGAGTRLSVL.

V and J are TRBV9 and TRBJ1-2; the D is unclear. The CDR3 consists of 11 residues. The V end was cut by 2 bases, the J end by 6 bases, with 5 bases between. CDR1 and CDR2 (germline): SGDLS, YYNGEE. The chain's CDR3 is CASSVGNGYTF. The CDR3 region has the DNA TGTGCCAGCAGCGTGGGGAATGGCTACACCTTC. Looking up the rest from reference TRBV9 and TRBJ1-2 gives the full variable domain: DSGVTQTPKHLITATGQRVTLRCSPRSGDLSVYWYQQSLDQGLQFLIQYYNGEERAKGNILERFSAQQFPDLHSELNLSSLELGDSALYFCASSVGNGYTFGSGTRLTVV.

The J gene is TRBJ2-7, the V gene TRBV12-5; no reliable D call. V gave up 6 bases and J gave up 7 bases, with 19 bases separating them. CDR3 size: 14 residues. CDR1 is LGHNT and CDR2 is FRNRAP in the germline V gene. In DNA form, the CDR3 reads TGTGCTAGTGGATCTGGTACCCCGGTGGGAGAGCAGTACTTC. Translated: CASGSGTPVGEQYF. Based on the CDR3 plus reference TRBV12-5 and TRBJ2-7, the full variable domain is DARVTQTPRHKVTEMGQEVTMRCQPILGHNTVFWYRQTMMQGLELLAYFRNRAPLDDSGMPKDRFSAEMPDATLATLKIQPSEPRDSAVYFCASGSGTPVGEQYFGPGTRLTVT.

This clonotype came up a few times. The chain carries TRBV6-1 and TRBJ2-3, with D perhaps TRBD2 (5 bases). The CDR3 runs 14 residues. The V gene lost 4 bases and the J gene lost 0 bases, with 8 bases spanning the gap. The V gene's germline CDR1 is MNHNS and CDR2 SASEGT. CDR3 coding DNA: TGTGCCAGCAGTGGAGGGTTTAGCACAGATACGCAGTATTTT. It yields the protein CASSGGFSTDTQYF.

This clonotype was observed a handful of times. This chain links TRBV28 with TRBJ2-3; maybe TRBD1 (6 bases). CDR1 and CDR2 from the germline V gene are MDHEN and SYDVKM. The CDR3 covers 13 residues. Trimming stripped 2 bases from V and 3 bases from J, with 6 bases between. CDR3 bases: TGTGCCAGCAGTTTAAGGGGGACAGATACGCAGTATTTT. Protein sequence: CASSLRGTDTQYF.

This clonotype was observed a few times. The chain uses TRBV7-6 and TRBJ2-7; tentative D call: TRBD1 (5 bases). Per germline, CDR1 SGHVS and CDR2 FNYEAQ. The V gene lost 1 base and the J gene lost 2 bases, with 12 bases spanning the gap. The CDR3 runs to 15 residues. The CDR3 nucleotides read TGTGCCAGCAGCTTAGTCTTGGGGCCGGCCTACGAGCAGTACTTC. Its translation is CASSLVLGPAYEQYF.

This clonotype turned up a few times. The chain links TRBV20-1 to TRBJ2-2, with unresolved D. Germline values: CDR1 DFQATT, CDR2 SNEGSKA (reference sequence). The CDR3 runs to 14 residues. Trimming left V 3 bases short and J 1 base short, with 9 bases between. CDR3 residues: CSASSLVNTGELFF. The CDR3 bases are TGCAGTGCTAGTAGTCTTGTGAACACCGGGGAGCTGTTTTTT.

This chain links TRBV7-9 with TRBJ2-3, with D perhaps TRBD2 (5 bases). The CDR3 loop spans 15 amino acids. The germline CDR1 and CDR2 sequences are SEHNR and FQNEAQ (reference sequence). V shed 2 bases and J shed 0 bases, with 9 bases lying between them. CDR3 DNA: TGTGCCAGCAGCTTAACGGGGAGAAGCACAGATACGCAGTATTTT. It is translated as CASSLTGRSTDTQYF.

This clonotype was seen only a few times. The chain joins TRBV15 to TRBJ2-5; D gene uncertain. This CDR3 has 16 amino acids. V lost 1 base and J lost 1, with 13 bases in between. Per germline, CDR1 LNHNV and CDR2 YYDKDF (reference sequence). The CDR3 here is CATSRGLGHLQETQYF. The CDR3 DNA is TGTGCCACCAGCAGAGGCCTAGGTCACCTCCAAGAGACCCAGTACTTC. The full variable domain, with the rest looked up from reference TRBV15 and TRBJ2-5, is DAMVIQNPRYQVTQFGKPVTLSCSQTLNHNVMYWYQQKSSQAPKLLFHYYDKDFNNEADTPDNFQSRRPNTSFCFLDIRSPGLGDTAMYLCATSRGLGHLQETQYFGPGTRLLVL.

The chain joins TRBV20-1 to TRBJ1-2; D call uncertain. Deletions cut 3 bases from V and 8 bases from J, with 16 bases between. In germline, CDR1 is DFQATT, CDR2 SNEGSKA (reference sequence). The CDR3 is 13 amino acids. The CDR3 region has the DNA TGCAGTGCTAGGGAGGCGTTTGAGAGGGGCTACACCTTC. Amino acid sequence: CSAREAFERGYTF.

CDR3 in amino acids: CASSRQGTPDNSPLHF. The CDR3 DNA follows: TGTGCCAGCAGTCGACAGGGAACTCCGGATAATTCACCCCTCCACTTT. V gene TRBV28 combines with J gene TRBJ1-6; 7 positions agree with TRBD1. The germline V gene has CDR1 MDHEN and CDR2 SYDVKM. Trimming took 5 bases from V and 5 from J; bases not matched to a gene: 9. This CDR3 has 16 amino acids.

Relative to its sample, this clonotype is medium-sized. The junction departs from germline at one end; a sequencing error may be responsible. The chain couples TRBV7-7 to TRBJ2-5; 8 bases match TRBD2. The length of the CDR3 is 14 residues. The germline CDR1 and CDR2 sequences are SSHAT and FNYEAQ (reference sequence). CDR3 residues: CASSFAGGAGTQYF. CDR3 nucleotide sequence: TGTGCTAGCAGCTTTGCCGGGGGGGCCGGGACCCAGTACTTC.

This clonotype was counted between two and nine times. The rearrangement joins TRBV6-1 to TRBJ2-3; 13 bases are a match to TRBD2. Germline loops: CDR1 MNHNS, CDR2 SASEGT. The CDR3 spans 14 residues. V lost 5 bases, J lost 7 bases, and 3 bases stayed unmatched. The CDR3 nucleotides are TGTGCCAGCAGTAGGACTAGCGGGAGTTATACGCAGTATTTT. It translates to CASSRTSGSYTQYF.

This rearrangement joins TRBV15 to TRBJ2-1; a weak D match, TRBD2 (6 bases). The CDR3 runs to 15 residues. CDR1 and CDR2 from the germline V gene are LNHNV and YYDKDF (reference sequence). The V and J ends lost 4 bases and 10 bases respectively, with 20 bases between them. CDR3 DNA: TGTGCCACCAGCAAAGCGTCCGTGGGGGGTATCGAGCAGTTCTTC. Protein sequence: CATSKASVGGIEQFF.

The gene calls are TRBV6-1 and TRBJ2-2, with a possible D match to TRBD2 (7 bases). The CDR3 contains 14 residues. Germline CDR1 reads MNHNS; CDR2 reads SASEGT. The V end lost 5 bases, the J end lost 7 bases, and 14 bases lay between the germline ends. CDR3 loop: CASSPPGGRGELFF. The CDR3 nucleotides are TGTGCCAGCAGTCCCCCGGGGGGCCGCGGGGAGCTGTTTTTT.

J is TRBJ1-3 and V is TRBV7-2; 7 bases are a match to TRBD1. Trimming at V came to 4 bases and at J to 2 bases, leaving 5 bases not matched to a gene. This CDR3 region has 15 residues. Germline V gives CDR1 SGHTA, CDR2 FQGNSA. CDR3 DNA: TGTGCCAGCAGCTCGACAGGGCCGGCTGGAAACACCATATATTTT. Protein: CASSSTGPAGNTIYF.

J is TRBJ1-5 and V is TRBV19; D possibly corresponds to TRBD1 (6 bases). The V gene lost 10 bases and the J gene lost 7 bases, with 20 bases spanning the gap. The CDR3 is 14 residues long. Germline assignment: CDR1 LNHDA and CDR2 SQIVND (reference sequence). CDR3 amino acids: CATGLGGWGQPQHF. For the CDR3, the DNA is TGTGCCACCGGTCTGGGGGGCTGGGGACAGCCCCAGCATTTT. Together with reference TRBV19 and TRBJ1-5, the CDR3 gives the full variable domain: DGGITQSPKYLFRKEGQNVTLSCEQNLNHDAMYWYRQDPGQGLRLIYYSQIVNDFQKGDIAEGYSVSREKKESFPLTVTSAQKNPTAFYLCATGLGGWGQPQHFGDGTRLSIL.

In this sample, this clonotype turned up a few times. The chain links TRBV6-5 to TRBJ1-6; possible D gene TRBD1, 5 bases. Trimming left V 2 bases short and J 6 bases short, with 11 bases between. Germline CDR1 MNHEY, CDR2 SVGAGI. The CDR3 has 15 residues. CDR3 in amino acids: CASSYRQGFNSPLHF. DNA for the CDR3: TGTGCCAGCAGTTACAGGCAGGGTTTTAATTCACCCCTCCACTTT.

This clonotype showed up just a few times. This CDR3 is CASSRTGYNSPLHF. Here the CDR3 DNA reads TGTGCCAGCAGTCGAACAGGGTACAATTCACCCCTCCACTTT. The chain recombines TRBV6-1 with TRBJ1-6; D is perhaps TRBD1 (6 bases). CDR1 MNHNS and CDR2 SASEGT come from the germline V gene. V dropped 5 bases and J dropped 7 bases, with 12 bases sitting between them. CDR3 length: 14 residues.

The CDR3 here is CASSRTGNEKLFF. DNA of the CDR3: TGTGCCAGCAGCCGGACGGGTAATGAAAAACTGTTTTTT. J is TRBJ1-4 and V is TRBV2; unclear D gene. Germline loops: CDR1 SNHLY, CDR2 FYNNEI. Trimming pared 6 bases from V and 4 bases from J, leaving 9 bases between. This CDR3 has 13 residues.

In this sample, this clonotype turned up a few times. The chain links TRBV6-1 to TRBJ1-5; perhaps TRBD1 as D (5 bases). In germline, CDR1 is MNHNS, CDR2 SASEGT. Trimming cost V 6 bases and J 7 bases, with 19 bases left between them. The CDR3 contains 15 residues. DNA of the CDR3: TGTGCCAGCAGCCCTTGGAAGGGGTCGGACCAGCCCCAGCATTTT. Its protein product is CASSPWKGSDQPQHF.

The table lists this clonotype with a few counts. The chain employs TRBV7-3 and TRBJ2-5; unclear D gene. The germline CDR1 and CDR2 sequences are SGHTA and FQGTGA. The length of the CDR3 is 12 residues. V lost 3 bases to trimming and J lost 4 bases, with 6 bases between them. The CDR3 protein is CASSFRGETQYF. Written as DNA, the CDR3 is TGTGCCAGCAGCTTCAGAGGAGAGACCCAGTACTTC. Drawing the rest from reference TRBV7-3 and TRBJ2-5, the complete variable domain is GAGVSQTPSNKVTEKGKYVELRCDPISGHTALYWYRQSLGQGPEFLIYFQGTGAADDSGLPNDRFFAVRPEGSVSTLKIQRTERGDSAVYLCASSFRGETQYFGPGTRLLVL.

The chain couples TRBV6-1 to TRBJ1-6; D ambiguous. Germline lookup yields CDR1 MNHNS and CDR2 SASEGT. V lost 6 bases to trimming and J lost 4 bases, with 7 bases between them. The CDR3 is 13 amino acids. The CDR3 sequence is CASSDTYNSPLHF. In DNA form, the CDR3 reads TGTGCCAGCAGCGACACGTATAATTCACCCCTCCACTTT.

This clonotype has only a few counts. The gene calls are TRBV11-3 and TRBJ2-4; D perhaps matches TRBD2 (5 bases). V was shortened by 3 bases and J by 7 bases, with 10 bases between the two germline ends. Germline lookup yields CDR1 SGHNT and CDR2 YENEEA. The CDR3 contains 13 residues. CDR3 in amino acids: CASSFNSGNIQYF. Here the CDR3 DNA reads TGTGCCAGCAGCTTTAATTCGGGGAACATTCAGTACTTC.

The V and J genes are TRBV18 and TRBJ1-2; the D is unclear. The V gene's germline CDR1 is KGHSH and CDR2 LQKENI. The CDR3 sequence is 15 residues long. The V end lost 3 bases, the J end lost 8 bases, and 19 bases lay between the germline ends. Here the CDR3 DNA reads TGTGCCAGCTCACCGCCCTCGGACGGGGAAGGCGGCTACACCTTC. It encodes CASSPPSDGEGGYTF.